The sequence of this T cell receptor beta chain was determined in a study of blood T cell repertoires in COVID-19. Study-level information: Sample material is recorded as cDNA or gDNA derived from T cells, B-cell-depleted T cells, or PBMCs.

The germline CDR1 and CDR2 sequences are SGHTA and FQGNSA. This CDR3 has 15 residues. The J segment lost 4 bases and the V segment lost 6 bases, leaving 11 bases of the junction unmatched. Of note for this clone: Other DNA sequences within the sample encode an identical CDR3.

Clones were read by immunoSEQ multiplex PCR, and TCRdb kept only the in-frame ones, dropping some. Altogether roughly 57,000 clones are present, about 89% being singletons, with the ten largest covering 20% to 25%. This sequence originates from a human donor in a cohort sampled during active COVID-19. Source material: peripheral blood. The chain employs TRBV7-2 and TRBJ1-2, with 7 bases matching TRBD1. In nucleotides, the CDR3 is TGTGCCAGCAGTTCTAACAGGGGCAGTAGCTATGGCTACACCTTC. Translation: CASSSNRGSSYGYTF.